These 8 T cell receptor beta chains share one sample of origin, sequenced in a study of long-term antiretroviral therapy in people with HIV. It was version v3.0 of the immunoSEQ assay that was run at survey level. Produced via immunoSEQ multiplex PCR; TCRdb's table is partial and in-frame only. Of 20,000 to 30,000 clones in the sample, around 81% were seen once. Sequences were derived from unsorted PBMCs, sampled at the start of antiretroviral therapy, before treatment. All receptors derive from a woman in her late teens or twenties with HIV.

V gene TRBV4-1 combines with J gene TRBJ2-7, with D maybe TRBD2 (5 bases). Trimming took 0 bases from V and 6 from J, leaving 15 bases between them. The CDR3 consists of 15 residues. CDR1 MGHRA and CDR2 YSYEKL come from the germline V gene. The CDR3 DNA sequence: TGCGCCAGCAGCCAAGATGGAGGAGGAGGATCCGAGCAGTACTTC. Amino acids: CASSQDGGGGSEQYF.

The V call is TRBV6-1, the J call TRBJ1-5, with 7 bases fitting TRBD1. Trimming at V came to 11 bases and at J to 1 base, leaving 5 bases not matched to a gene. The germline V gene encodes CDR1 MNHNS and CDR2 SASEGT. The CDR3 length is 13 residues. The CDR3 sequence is CAETGQSNQPQHF. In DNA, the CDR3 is TGTGCCGAGACGGGACAGAGCAATCAGCCCCAGCATTTT.

CDR3 nucleotides: TGTGCCAGCTCACCATCTGGACCATTACTCGGGGCCCAAAATTCACCCCTCCACTTT. Translated, it gives CASSPSGPLLGAQNSPLHF. The chain is built from TRBV18 and TRBJ1-6, with D possibly TRBD1 on 5 matching bases. The CDR3 totals 19 residues. Germline-derived CDR1 and CDR2 are KGHSH and LQKENI. V was clipped by 2 bases and J by 7 bases, with 24 bases between them.

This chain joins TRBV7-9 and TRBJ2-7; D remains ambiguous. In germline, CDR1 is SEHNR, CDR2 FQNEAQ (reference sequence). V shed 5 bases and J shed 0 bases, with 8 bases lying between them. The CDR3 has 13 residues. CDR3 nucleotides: TGTGCCAGCAGCCGAGTCGACTCCTACGAGCAGTACTTC. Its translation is CASSRVDSYEQYF.

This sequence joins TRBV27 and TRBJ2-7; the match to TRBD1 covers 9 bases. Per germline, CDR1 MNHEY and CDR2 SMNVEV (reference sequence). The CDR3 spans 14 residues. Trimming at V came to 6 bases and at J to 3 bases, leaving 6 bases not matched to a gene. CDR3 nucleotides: TGTGCCAGCAGGGCGACAGGGGGAGTCTACGAGCAGTACTTC. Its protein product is CASRATGGVYEQYF.

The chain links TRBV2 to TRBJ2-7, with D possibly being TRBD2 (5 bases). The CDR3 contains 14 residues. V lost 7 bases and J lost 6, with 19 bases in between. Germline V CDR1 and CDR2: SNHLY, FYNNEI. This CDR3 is CASKVRLAASEQYF. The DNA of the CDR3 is TGTGCCAGCAAAGTTCGGCTAGCCGCCTCCGAGCAGTACTTC.

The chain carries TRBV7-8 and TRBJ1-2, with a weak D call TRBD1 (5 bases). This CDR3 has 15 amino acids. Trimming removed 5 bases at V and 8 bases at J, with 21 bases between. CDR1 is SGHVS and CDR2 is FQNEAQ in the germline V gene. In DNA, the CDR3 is TGTGCCAGCAGCCCAAGGGGCCGTCCGATGGGAGGCTACACCTTC. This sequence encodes CASSPRGRPMGGYTF.

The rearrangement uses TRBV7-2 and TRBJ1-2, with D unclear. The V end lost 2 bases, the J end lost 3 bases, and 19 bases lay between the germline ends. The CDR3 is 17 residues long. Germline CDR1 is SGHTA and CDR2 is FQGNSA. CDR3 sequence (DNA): TGTGCCAGCAGCTTAAGTCGAGGAGGCCGGGCCCACTATGGCTACACCTTC. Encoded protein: CASSLSRGGRAHYGYTF.